This TCR beta chain emerged from a study of OX40 agonist ivuxolimab in advanced cancers. The table came from immunoSEQ multiplex PCR; TCRdb's copy has only in-frame clones and leaves some out. The data show around 72,000 clones, 75% to 90% seen once. CDR1 is SGHDT, CDR2 YYEEEE, per germline. The CDR3 totals 15 residues. V was pared by 4 bases and J by 0 bases, with 11 bases between. The TCR was taken from an adult with an advanced solid tumor such as melanoma, head and neck, liver or kidney cancer. The sample here was CD4+ or CD8+ T cells sorted from blood, taken in a trial of the OX40 agonist ivuxolimab. The genes are TRBV5-6 and TRBJ1-5; no reliable D call. The CDR3 sequence: CASSPPGYSNQPQHF. CDR3 bases: TGTGCCAGCAGCCCTCCAGGATATAGCAATCAGCCCCAGCATTTT.